Below, 13 T cell receptor beta chains from the same sample are listed, as sequenced in a study of early T cells in non-severe SARS-CoV-2 infection. TCRdb ran MiXCR on the 5' RACE reads and lists one entry per CDR3 protein. The table records 85,000 to 90,000 distinct CDR3 sequences, 14% of them present only once. Sequences were obtained from whole blood. The receptor source for this set is an adult who was a healthcare worker with PCR-confirmed SARS-CoV-2 infection or an uninfected control (not recorded which).

There are a few counts of this clonotype. The chain combines TRBV29-1 with TRBJ1-1, with 7 bases matching TRBD1. Germline lookup yields CDR1 SQVTM and CDR2 ANQGSEA. The CDR3 extends over 12 amino acids. The V segment lost 0 bases and the J segment 9 bases; nucleotides outside the gene matches: 4. The DNA for the CDR3 is TGCAGCGTTGAAGATATGGGACAGAAAGCTTTCTTT. Translating it yields CSVEDMGQKAFF.

This clonotype was seen only a few times. The rearrangement joins TRBV20-1 to TRBJ2-1; TRBD2 might be the D (6 bases). Trimming left V 8 bases short and J 1 base short, with 9 bases between. The CDR3 is 12 amino acids. CDR1 is DFQATT and CDR2 is SNEGSKA in the germline V gene (reference sequence). DNA of the CDR3: TGCAGTATGGGGAGGTCCTACAATGAGCAGTTCTTC. It is translated as CSMGRSYNEQFF.

This clonotype was recorded at least ten times. This chain connects TRBV11-2 to TRBJ2-7; tentatively, D is TRBD1 (6 bases). With 1 base removed from V and 5 bases from J, the gap between germline ends came to 15 bases. Germline assignment: CDR1 SGHAT and CDR2 FQNNGV. The CDR3 is 15 amino acids. The CDR3 DNA reads as TGTGCCAGCAGCTTAGGCAGGGGACGTACGAACGAGCAGTACTTC. Encoded protein: CASSLGRGRTNEQYF.

CDR3 nucleotide sequence: TGTGCCACTCAGGGCGCCTATGGCTACACCTTC. It encodes CATQGAYGYTF. This chain connects TRBV24-1 to TRBJ1-2; weak D call: TRBD1 (5 bases). The CDR3 loop spans 11 amino acids. Germline V gives CDR1 KGHDR, CDR2 SFDVKD. Trimming removed 10 bases from V and 4 bases from J, with 9 bases in between.

This clonotype was seen a few times. This rearrangement joins TRBV12-5 to TRBJ2-2; D may match TRBD1 or TRBD2 (5 bases each). This CDR3 has 14 amino acids. Germline CDR1 reads LGHNT; CDR2 reads FRNRAP. Trimming removed 1 base from V and 3 bases from J, with 6 bases in between. Written as DNA, the CDR3 is TGTGCTAGTGGTTTGGGAGGGGACACCGGGGAGCTGTTTTTT. It specifies CASGLGGDTGELFF.

This clonotype was detected only a few times. J is TRBJ1-3 and V is TRBV19; weak D call: TRBD1 (5 bases). This CDR3 has 14 amino acids. Trimming shortened V by 9 bases and J by 0 bases, and 12 bases separated the two germline ends. The germline V gene encodes CDR1 LNHDA and CDR2 SQIVND (reference sequence). The DNA for the CDR3 is TGTGCCAGCAGGGACGGCAGCTCTGGAAACACCATATATTTT. Protein product: CASRDGSSGNTIYF.

The V call is TRBV29-1, the J call TRBJ1-1; D gene unclear. V shed 0 bases and J shed 4 bases, with 3 bases lying between them. Per germline, CDR1 SQVTM and CDR2 ANQGSEA. The CDR3 runs to 11 residues. The CDR3 sequence: CSVEEGTEAFF. The CDR3 DNA sequence: TGCAGCGTTGAAGAGGGCACTGAAGCTTTCTTT.

This clonotype was seen repeatedly, ten times or more. The genes are TRBV20-1 and TRBJ1-1, with a possible D match to TRBD1 (5 bases). Germline CDR1 DFQATT, CDR2 SNEGSKA (reference sequence). This CDR3 spans 13 amino acids. CDR3 sequence (DNA): TGCAGCGAGGTGGGGGAACCGAACACTGAAGCTTTCTTT. Translating it yields CSEVGEPNTEAFF.

On this clonotype itself: A junction boundary mismatches the germline segment, possibly from a read error. V gene TRBV7-2 combines with J gene TRBJ2-7, with 10 bases fitting TRBD1. This CDR3 comprises 15 residues. In germline, CDR1 is SGHTA, CDR2 FQGNSA. DNA of the CDR3: TGTGCCAGCAGCGTAGCGGGACAGGGGTCTTTGGAGCAGTACTTC. It codes for CASSVAGQGSLEQYF.

The chain is built from TRBV25-1 and TRBJ1-1, with D possibly matching TRBD1 (6 bases). Germline V gene lookup returns CDR1 MGHDK and CDR2 SYGVNS. The CDR3 is made up of 15 amino acids. V lost 5 bases and J 4 bases, leaving 17 bases between the germline ends. The CDR3 nucleotides are TGTGCCAGCAGTCGCTCCCCGACAGGAACCACTGAAGCTTTCTTT. This gives the protein CASSRSPTGTTEAFF.

This clonotype turned up a few times. The chain employs TRBV19 and TRBJ1-5, with 8 positions matching TRBD1. J was trimmed by 3 bases and V by 5 bases; bases with no gene match: 6. The CDR3 has 15 residues. Germline values: CDR1 LNHDA, CDR2 SQIVND (reference sequence). The CDR3 loop reads CASSRTGWNNQPQHF. The CDR3, as DNA: TGTGCCAGTAGTCGGACAGGGTGGAACAATCAGCCCCAGCATTTT. Supplemented by reference TRBV19 and TRBJ1-5, the full variable domain reads DGGITQSPKYLFRKEGQNVTLSCEQNLNHDAMYWYRQDPGQGLRLIYYSQIVNDFQKGDIAEGYSVSREKKESFPLTVTSAQKNPTAFYLCASSRTGWNNQPQHFGDGTRLSIL.

This clonotype occurred a few times. The CDR3 sequence is CASKVGTAVTYNEQFF. CDR3 sequence (DNA): TGTGCCAGCAAGGTTGGAACAGCAGTGACCTACAATGAGCAGTTCTTC. The chain joins TRBV28 to TRBJ2-1; D call uncertain. The V end was cut by 7 bases, the J end by 2 bases, with 18 bases between. The germline V gene encodes CDR1 MDHEN and CDR2 SYDVKM. This CDR3 is built from 16 residues.

This clonotype occurred a few times. The rearrangement joins TRBV27 to TRBJ1-6; 10 bases match TRBD1. This CDR3 has 13 residues. Trimming removed 6 bases from V and 12 bases from J; junction bases left unmatched: 5. Germline CDR1 and CDR2: MNHEY and SMNVEV (reference sequence). The CDR3: CASRSTGGRPLHF. Here the CDR3 DNA reads TGTGCCAGCAGGTCGACAGGGGGCCGACCCCTCCACTTT.